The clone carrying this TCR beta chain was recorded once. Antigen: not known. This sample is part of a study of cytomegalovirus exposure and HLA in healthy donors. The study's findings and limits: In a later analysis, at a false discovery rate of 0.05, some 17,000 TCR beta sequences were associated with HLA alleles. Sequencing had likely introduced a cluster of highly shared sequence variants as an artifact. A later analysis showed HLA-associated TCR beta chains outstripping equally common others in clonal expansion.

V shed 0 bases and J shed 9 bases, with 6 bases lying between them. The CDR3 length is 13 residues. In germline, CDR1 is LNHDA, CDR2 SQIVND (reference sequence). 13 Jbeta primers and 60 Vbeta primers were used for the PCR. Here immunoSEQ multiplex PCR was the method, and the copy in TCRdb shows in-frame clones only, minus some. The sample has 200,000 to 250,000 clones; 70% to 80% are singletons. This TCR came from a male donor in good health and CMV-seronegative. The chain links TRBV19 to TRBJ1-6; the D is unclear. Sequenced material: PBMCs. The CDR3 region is CASSIDLRSPLHF. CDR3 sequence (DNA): TGTGCCAGTAGTATAGATCTACGTTCACCCCTCCACTTT.